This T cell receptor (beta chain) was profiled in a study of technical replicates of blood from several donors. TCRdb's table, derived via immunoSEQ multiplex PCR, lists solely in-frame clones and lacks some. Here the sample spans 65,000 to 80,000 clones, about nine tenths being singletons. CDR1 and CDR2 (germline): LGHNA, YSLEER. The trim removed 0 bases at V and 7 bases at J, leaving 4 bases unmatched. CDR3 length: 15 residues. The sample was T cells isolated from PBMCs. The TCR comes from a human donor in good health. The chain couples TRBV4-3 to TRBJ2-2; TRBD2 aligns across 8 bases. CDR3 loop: CASSQDRGRHGELFF. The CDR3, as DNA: TGCGCCAGCAGCCAAGACCGCGGGAGGCACGGGGAGCTGTTTTTT.